This T cell receptor beta chain was identified during a study of vaccination and CD4 T cells after COVID-19. A note on this clonotype: Its matching antigen is unknown.

Treatment in this sample: roughly 10-day PBMC culture with coronavirus spike peptide pools or control peptides (ViraFEST assay). Sequencing of DNA taken from cultured CD4+ T cells relied on the Oncomine TCR Beta short-read assay. TCRdb reanalysed the PCR reads using MiXCR and keeps one entry per CDR3 protein. The table lists more than 9,500 distinct CDR3 sequences, 50% of them singletons, with about a fifth in the top ten. Input material: CD4+ T cells from blood, cultured in vitro. The sequence was obtained from a human donor who had recovered from COVID-19.

The CDR3 sequence: CASSLAGSGTGSTGELFF. Written as DNA, the CDR3 is TGCGCCAGCAGCTTGGCCGGTTCAGGGACAGGGAGCACCGGGGAGCTGTTTTTT. The chain uses TRBV5-1 and TRBJ2-2; TRBD1 agrees at 9 bases. J was trimmed by 4 bases and V by 0 bases; bases with no gene match: 10. Germline CDR1 reads SGHRS; CDR2 reads YFSETQ. The CDR3 is 18 amino acids.